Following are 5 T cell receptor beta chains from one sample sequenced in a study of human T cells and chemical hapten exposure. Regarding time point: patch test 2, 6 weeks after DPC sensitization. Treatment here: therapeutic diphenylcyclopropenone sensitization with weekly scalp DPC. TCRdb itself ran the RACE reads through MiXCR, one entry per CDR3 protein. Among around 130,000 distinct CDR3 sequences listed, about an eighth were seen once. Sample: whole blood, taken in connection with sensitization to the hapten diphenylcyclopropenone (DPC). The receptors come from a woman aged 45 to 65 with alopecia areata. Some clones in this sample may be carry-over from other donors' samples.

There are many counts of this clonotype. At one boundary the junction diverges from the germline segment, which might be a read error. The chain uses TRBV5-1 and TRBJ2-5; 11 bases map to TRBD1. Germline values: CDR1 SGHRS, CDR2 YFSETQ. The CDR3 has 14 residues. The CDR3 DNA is TGTGCCAGCAGGCGGACAGGGGGCGGGGAGACCCAGTACTTC. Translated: CASRRTGGGETQYF. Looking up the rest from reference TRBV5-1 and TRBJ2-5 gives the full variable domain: KAGVTQTPRYLIKTRGQQVTLSCSPISGHRSVSWYQQTPGQGLQFLFEYFSETQRNKGNFPGRFSGRQFSNSRSEMNVSTLELGDSALYLCASRRTGGGETQYFGPGTRLLVL.

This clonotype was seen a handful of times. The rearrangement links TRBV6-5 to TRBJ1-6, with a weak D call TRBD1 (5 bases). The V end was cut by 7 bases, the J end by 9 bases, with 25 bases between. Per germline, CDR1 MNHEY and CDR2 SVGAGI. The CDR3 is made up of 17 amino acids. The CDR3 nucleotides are TGTGCCAGCACCGAAATAGGGACGGGGAGACGCCCTTCACCCCTCCACTTT. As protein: CASTEIGTGRRPSPLHF.

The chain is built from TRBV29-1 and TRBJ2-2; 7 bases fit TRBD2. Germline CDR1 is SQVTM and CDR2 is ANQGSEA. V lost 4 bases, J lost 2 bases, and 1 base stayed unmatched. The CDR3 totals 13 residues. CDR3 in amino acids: CSVGEGNTGELFF. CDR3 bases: TGCAGCGTTGGGGAGGGCAACACCGGGGAGCTGTTTTTT.

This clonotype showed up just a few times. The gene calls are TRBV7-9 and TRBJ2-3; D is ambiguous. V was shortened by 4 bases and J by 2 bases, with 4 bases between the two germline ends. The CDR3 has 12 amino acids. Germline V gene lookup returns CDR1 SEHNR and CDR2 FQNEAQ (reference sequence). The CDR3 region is CASSSVTDTQYF. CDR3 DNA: TGTGCCAGCAGCTCGGTCACAGATACGCAGTATTTT.

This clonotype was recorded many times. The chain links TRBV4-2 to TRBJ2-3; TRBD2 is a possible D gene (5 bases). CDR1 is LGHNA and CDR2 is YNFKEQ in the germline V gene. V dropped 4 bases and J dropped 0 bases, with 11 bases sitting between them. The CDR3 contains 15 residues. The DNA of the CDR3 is TGTGCCAGCAGCCCCGAGGGTTCTAGCACAGATACGCAGTATTTT. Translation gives CASSPEGSSTDTQYF.